This entry features one T cell receptor beta chain sequence. This sample is drawn from a study of blood T cell repertoires in COVID-19. As for the study in general: Samples came from the United States, Italy and Spain, spanning acute and convalescent COVID-19.

Original analysis: Reference gene primers were amplified, and this amplification served to estimate nucleated cell counts. Here immunoSEQ multiplex PCR was the method, and the copy in TCRdb shows in-frame clones only, minus some. Clone size and V and J calls were adopted from that table, with D and trimming inferred from the DNA. The sample yields 300,000 or so clones, approximately 83% seen once. Participants' reported clinical history set cohort assignment. Specimen: PBMCs or T cells enriched from blood (not recorded which). The receptor was isolated from a woman in her forties with acute COVID-19.

CDR3 nucleotides: TGTGCCAGCAGCCAGACAGATCAAGAGACCCAGTACTTC. It is translated as CASSQTDQETQYF. The V gene is TRBV3-1 (or the pseudogene TRBV3-2), the J gene TRBJ2-5; D possibly corresponds to TRBD1 (5 bases). Trimming cost V 3 bases and J 2 bases, with 7 bases left between them. The CDR3 is 13 residues long. The V gene's germline CDR1 is LGHDT and CDR2 YNNKEL (reference sequence).